This T cell receptor (beta chain) was profiled in a study of blood T cell repertoires in COVID-19 (dated by TCRdb to 2020 to 2021). About the study as a whole: Samples from collaborators originated in the United States, Italy and Spain and spanned both the acute and convalescent phases of COVID-19. The material from the prospective study consisted of cDNA or gDNA derived from T cells, B-cell-depleted T cells, or PBMCs. The dataset comprised deeply sampled blood TCRbeta repertoires from subjects exposed to, actively infected with, or recovered from COVID-19. The repertoires were released in a freely available public database intended as a resource for research on the immune response to SARS-CoV-2. Samples came from the ongoing ImmuneRACE study (first 160 participants) plus 1,254 subjects from 6 global collaborators. The sample metadata nearly always contained a de-identified subject ID, COVID-19 status, age in years and sex. HLA class I and class II types, where available, came from metadata supplied by the sample provider rather than from assay-based typing.

The germline V gene (reference sequence) gives CDR1 as SGHKS and CDR2 as YYEKEE. Trimming takes 1 base from V and 5 bases from J, and the germline ends sit 15 bases apart. The CDR3, cysteine through phenylalanine, is 15 amino acids long. Only the CDR3 DNA stays, 45 bases, in frame from base 1. The immunoSEQ Assay, a bias-controlled multiplex PCR, was used to amplify TCRbeta CDR3 regions from genomic DNA. Turning to the authors' computational methods: The number of nucleated cells in each sample was estimated by amplification of reference gene primers within the assay. Sequence reads were collapsed and filtered to measure the absolute abundance of every unique TCRbeta CDR3 rearrangement. For each sample, productive Simpson clonality was calculated by taking the square root of Simpson's diversity index across productive rearrangements. TCRdb mirrors the immuneACCESS table, restricted to in-frame sequences. Some clones are absent from its copies; in checked studies, under half trace to an unresolved V gene, and the reason for the others is unknown. The V and J calls and clone size come from that table; D and trimming were worked out from the DNA. Counted in this sample were approximately 300,000 clones; around 90% of them appeared once. About 6% of the sample is in the top ten clones.

Beyond this particular receptor, the publication reports: The quantity of clinical and demographic metadata differed by source and by participant and was supplied without curation.

This clone was counted once. The specificity of this receptor is unknown. No base quality values were provided; no much bigger clone lies one nucleotide off. Enrolling through a virtual design, the prospective study's participants ranged in age from roughly 18 to 89 years and lived across 20 to 30 United States geographic areas. To assign participants to cohorts, the prospective study relied on clinical history that participants themselves reported in a screening survey and a study questionnaire. ImmuneRACE Cohort 3 recovered participants were defined by two consecutive negative NP/OP PCR tests, healthcare professional clearance, or symptom resolution. Each participant in the prospective study had whole blood, serum and a nasopharyngeal or oropharyngeal swab collected by mobile phlebotomists. Additional blood draws and questionnaires over a 2-month period could optionally be provided by prospective study participants. Before DNA extraction, prospective study blood samples were shipped either frozen or at room temperature.

The sequencing sample was made of PBMCs or T cells enriched from blood (not recorded which). The TCR originated in a woman under 40 who had recovered from COVID-19. The rearrangement joined TRBV5-5 to TRBJ1-2, with the D gene uncertain. The CDR3 corresponds to CASSLPGEESYGYTF. Here is the DNA: TGTGCCAGCAGCTTGCCCGGCGAGGAGTCTTATGGCTACACCTTC.